A single sample gave rise to the 2 T cell receptor beta chains below, sequenced in a study of blood T cell repertoires in COVID-19. The table came from immunoSEQ multiplex PCR; TCRdb's copy has only in-frame clones and leaves some out. The table includes fewer than 350,000 clones, roughly 93% detected once. The sequenced sample consisted of PBMCs or T cells enriched from blood (not recorded which). The receptors were sampled from a woman in her forties with acute COVID-19.

The V call is TRBV7-2, the J call TRBJ1-5, with 9 bases that match TRBD1. From germline, CDR1 is SGHTA and CDR2 FQGNSA. V gave up 6 bases and J gave up 0 bases; unmatched junction bases: 6. The CDR3 loop spans 16 amino acids. CDR3 in amino acids: CASRQGAGGSNQPQHF. CDR3 in DNA: TGTGCCAGCAGACAGGGGGCCGGAGGTAGCAATCAGCCCCAGCATTTT.

This CDR3 is CATSDSNRVWGYTF. Here the CDR3 DNA reads TGTGCCACCAGTGACTCGAACAGGGTCTGGGGCTACACCTTC. The V call is TRBV24-1, the J call TRBJ1-2, with D possibly TRBD1 on 6 matching bases. The germline CDR1 and CDR2 sequences are KGHDR and SFDVKD. The V end was cut by 4 bases, the J end by 8 bases, with 16 bases between. CDR3 length: 14 amino acids.